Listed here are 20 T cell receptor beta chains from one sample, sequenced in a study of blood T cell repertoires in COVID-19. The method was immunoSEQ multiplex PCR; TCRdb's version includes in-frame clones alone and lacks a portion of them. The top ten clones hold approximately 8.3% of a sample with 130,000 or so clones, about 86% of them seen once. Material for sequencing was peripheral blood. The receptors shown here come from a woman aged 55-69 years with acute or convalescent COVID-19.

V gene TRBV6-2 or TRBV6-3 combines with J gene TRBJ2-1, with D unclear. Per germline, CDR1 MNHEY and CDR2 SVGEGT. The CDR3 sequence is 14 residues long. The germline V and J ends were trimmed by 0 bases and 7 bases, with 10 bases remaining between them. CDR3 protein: CASSYSKVRNEQFF. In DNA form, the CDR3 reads TGTGCCAGCAGTTACTCGAAAGTTCGGAATGAGCAGTTCTTC.

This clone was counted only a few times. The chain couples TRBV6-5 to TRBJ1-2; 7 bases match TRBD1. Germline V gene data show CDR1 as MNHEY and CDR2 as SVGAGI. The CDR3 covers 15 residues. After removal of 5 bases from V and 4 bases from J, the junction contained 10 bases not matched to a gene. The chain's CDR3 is CASSTPTGPFYGYTF. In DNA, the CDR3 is TGTGCCAGCAGTACCCCGACAGGGCCTTTCTATGGCTACACCTTC.

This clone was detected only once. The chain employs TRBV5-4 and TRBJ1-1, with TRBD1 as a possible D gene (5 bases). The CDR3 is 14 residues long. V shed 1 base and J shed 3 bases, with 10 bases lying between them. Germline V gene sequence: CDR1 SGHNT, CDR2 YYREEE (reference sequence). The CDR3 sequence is CASSLNQGDTEAFF. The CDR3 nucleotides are TGTGCCAGCAGCTTGAATCAAGGGGACACTGAAGCTTTCTTT.

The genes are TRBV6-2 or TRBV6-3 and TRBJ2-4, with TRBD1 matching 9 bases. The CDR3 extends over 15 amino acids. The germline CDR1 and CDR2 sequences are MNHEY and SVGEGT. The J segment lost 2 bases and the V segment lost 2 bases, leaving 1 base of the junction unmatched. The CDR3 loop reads CASSYDRGSKNIQYF. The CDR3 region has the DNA TGTGCCAGCAGTTACGACAGGGGGTCCAAAAACATTCAGTACTTC.

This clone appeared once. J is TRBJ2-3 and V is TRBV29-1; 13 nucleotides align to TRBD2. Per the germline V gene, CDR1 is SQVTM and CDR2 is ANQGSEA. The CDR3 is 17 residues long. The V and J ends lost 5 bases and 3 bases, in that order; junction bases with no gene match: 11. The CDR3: CSVPTSGGDILTDTQYF. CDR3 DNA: TGCAGCGTTCCAACTAGCGGGGGGGATATTCTAACAGATACGCAGTATTTT.

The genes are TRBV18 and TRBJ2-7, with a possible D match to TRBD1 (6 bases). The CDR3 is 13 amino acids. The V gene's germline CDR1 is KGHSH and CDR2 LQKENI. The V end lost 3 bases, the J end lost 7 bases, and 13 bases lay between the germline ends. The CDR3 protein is CASSPSGTPEQYF. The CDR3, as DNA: TGTGCCAGCTCACCCTCCGGGACACCGGAGCAGTACTTC. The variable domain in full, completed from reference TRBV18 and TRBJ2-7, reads NAGVMQNPRHLVRRRGQEARLRCSPMKGHSHVYWYRQLPEEGLKFMVYLQKENIIDESGMPKERFSAEFPKEGPSILRIQQVVRGDSAAYFCASSPSGTPEQYFGPGTRLTVT.

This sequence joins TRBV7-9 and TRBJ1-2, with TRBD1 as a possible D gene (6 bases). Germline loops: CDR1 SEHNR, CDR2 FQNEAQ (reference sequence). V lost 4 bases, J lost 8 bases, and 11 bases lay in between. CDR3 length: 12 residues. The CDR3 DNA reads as TGTGCCAGCAGCTCCACAGGGTTGGGCTACACCTTC. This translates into CASSSTGLGYTF.

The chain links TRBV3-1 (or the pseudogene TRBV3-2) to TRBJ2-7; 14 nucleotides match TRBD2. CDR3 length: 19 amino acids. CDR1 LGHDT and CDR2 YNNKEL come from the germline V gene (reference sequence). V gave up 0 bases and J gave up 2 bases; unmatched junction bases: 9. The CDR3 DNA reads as TGTGCCAGCAGCCAAGATTTGCCGGGACTAGCGGGGGCCCCCTACGAGCAGTACTTC. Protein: CASSQDLPGLAGAPYEQYF.

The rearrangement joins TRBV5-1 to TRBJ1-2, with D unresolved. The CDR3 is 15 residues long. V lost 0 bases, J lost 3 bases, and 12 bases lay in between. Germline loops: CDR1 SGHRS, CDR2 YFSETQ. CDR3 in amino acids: CASSLAAGRDYGYTF. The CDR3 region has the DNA TGCGCCAGCAGCTTGGCCGCGGGCCGAGACTATGGCTACACCTTC.

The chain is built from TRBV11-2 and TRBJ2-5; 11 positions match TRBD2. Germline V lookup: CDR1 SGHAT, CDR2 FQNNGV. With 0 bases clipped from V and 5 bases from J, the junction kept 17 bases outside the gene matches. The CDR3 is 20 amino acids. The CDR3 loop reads CASSLEVYSGGGPRRETQYF. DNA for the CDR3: TGTGCCAGCAGCTTAGAGGTTTATAGCGGGGGGGGCCCGCGTCGTGAGACCCAGTACTTC. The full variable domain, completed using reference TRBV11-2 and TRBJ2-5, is EAGVAQSPRYKIIEKRQSVAFWCNPISGHATLYWYQQILGQGPKLLIQFQNNGVVDDSQLPKDRFSAERLKGVDSTLKIQPAKLEDSAVYLCASSLEVYSGGGPRRETQYFGPGTRLLVL.

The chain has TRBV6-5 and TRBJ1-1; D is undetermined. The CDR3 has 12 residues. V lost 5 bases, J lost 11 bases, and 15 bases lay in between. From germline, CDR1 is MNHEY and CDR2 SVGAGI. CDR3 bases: TGTGCCAGCAGTACCCATGGGGAGGAGGCTTTCTTT. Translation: CASSTHGEEAFF.

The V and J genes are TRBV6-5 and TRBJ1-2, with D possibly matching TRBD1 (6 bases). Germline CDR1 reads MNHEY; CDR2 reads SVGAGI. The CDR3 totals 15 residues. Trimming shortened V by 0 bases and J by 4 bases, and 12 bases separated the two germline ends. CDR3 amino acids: CASSYSGGGGYGYTF. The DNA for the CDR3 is TGTGCCAGCAGTTACTCGGGGGGGGGCGGCTATGGCTACACCTTC.

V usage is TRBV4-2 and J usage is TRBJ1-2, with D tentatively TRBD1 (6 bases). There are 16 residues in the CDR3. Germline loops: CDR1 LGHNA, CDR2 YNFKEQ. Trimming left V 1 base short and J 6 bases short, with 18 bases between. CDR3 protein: CASSQVPPRDTDGYTF. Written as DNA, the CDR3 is TGTGCCAGCAGCCAAGTCCCACCCCGGGACACAGATGGCTACACCTTC.

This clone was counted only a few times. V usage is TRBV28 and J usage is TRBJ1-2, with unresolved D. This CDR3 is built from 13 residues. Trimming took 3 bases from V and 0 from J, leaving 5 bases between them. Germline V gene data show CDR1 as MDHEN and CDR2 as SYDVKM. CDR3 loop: CASSLSTNYGYTF. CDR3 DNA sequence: TGTGCCAGCAGTTTGAGCACTAACTATGGCTACACCTTC.

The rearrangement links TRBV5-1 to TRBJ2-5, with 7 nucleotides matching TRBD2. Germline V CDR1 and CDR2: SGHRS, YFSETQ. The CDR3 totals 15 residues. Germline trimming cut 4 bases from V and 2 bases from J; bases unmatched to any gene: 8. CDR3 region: CASSPTTGGQETQYF. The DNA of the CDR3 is TGCGCCAGCAGCCCAACGACGGGGGGTCAAGAGACCCAGTACTTC.

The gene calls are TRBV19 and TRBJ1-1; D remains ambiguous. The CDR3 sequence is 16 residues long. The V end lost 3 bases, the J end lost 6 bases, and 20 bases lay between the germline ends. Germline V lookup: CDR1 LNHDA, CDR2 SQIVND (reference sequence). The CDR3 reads CASSISGKRVSAEAFF. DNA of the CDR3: TGTGCCAGTAGTATTTCCGGTAAGAGGGTAAGTGCTGAAGCTTTCTTT.

This chain's CDR3 is CASSYDTLAYEQYF. Written as DNA, the CDR3 is TGTGCCAGCAGTTACGACACCTTAGCCTACGAGCAGTACTTC. This chain connects TRBV6-5 to TRBJ2-7; D remains unclear. The CDR3 sequence is 14 residues long. Germline V gives CDR1 MNHEY, CDR2 SVGAGI. V lost 2 bases, J lost 2 bases, and 10 bases lay in between.

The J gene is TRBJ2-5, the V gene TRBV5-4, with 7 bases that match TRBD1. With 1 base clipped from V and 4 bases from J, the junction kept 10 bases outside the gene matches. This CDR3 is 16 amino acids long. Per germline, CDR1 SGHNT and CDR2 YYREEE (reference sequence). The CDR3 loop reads CASSLKSGGERETQYF. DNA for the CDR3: TGTGCCAGCAGCTTGAAGTCAGGGGGTGAAAGAGAGACCCAGTACTTC.

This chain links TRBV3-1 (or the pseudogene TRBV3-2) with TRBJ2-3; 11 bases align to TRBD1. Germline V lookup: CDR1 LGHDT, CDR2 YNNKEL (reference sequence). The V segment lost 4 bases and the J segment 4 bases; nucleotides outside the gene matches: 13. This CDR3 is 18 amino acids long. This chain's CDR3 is CASSLGQGAVIVADTQYF. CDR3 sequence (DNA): TGTGCCAGCAGCCTTGGACAGGGGGCGGTTATAGTGGCAGATACGCAGTATTTT.

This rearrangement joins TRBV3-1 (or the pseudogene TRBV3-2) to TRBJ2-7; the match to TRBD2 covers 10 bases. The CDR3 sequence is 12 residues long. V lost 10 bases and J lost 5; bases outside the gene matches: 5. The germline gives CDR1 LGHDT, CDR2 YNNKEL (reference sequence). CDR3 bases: TGTGCCACGGCCGGGACTAGCGACGAGCAGTACTTC. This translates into CATAGTSDEQYF.